These 27 T cell receptor beta chains share one sample of origin, sequenced in a study of blood T cell repertoires in COVID-19. Method: immunoSEQ multiplex PCR; TCRdb's copy keeps in-frame clones and lacks some. The sample consists of fewer than 350,000 clones, around 89% of them appearing once. Sequencing used peripheral blood. The receptors come from a man in his forties with acute or convalescent COVID-19.

The V and J genes are TRBV6-2 or TRBV6-3 and TRBJ2-2; tentative D call: TRBD1 (6 bases). The CDR3 runs to 15 residues. The ends were cut back, 2 bases at V and 2 bases at J, with 9 bases in the middle. Germline CDR1 reads MNHEY; CDR2 reads SVGEGT. CDR3: CASSYRTANTGELFF. The CDR3 nucleotides read TGTGCCAGCAGTTACAGGACAGCCAACACCGGGGAGCTGTTTTTT.

This clone appeared once. The rearrangement links TRBV5-1 to TRBJ2-1; 7 bases line up with TRBD1. The V and J ends lost 4 bases and 2 bases, in that order; junction bases with no gene match: 6. Looked up from germline, CDR1 is SGHRS and CDR2 is YFSETQ. This CDR3 region has 15 residues. The CDR3 spells CASSQTGPPYNEQFF. The CDR3 nucleotides read TGCGCCAGCAGCCAGACAGGGCCACCCTACAATGAGCAGTTCTTC. Variable domain in full (rest from reference TRBV5-1 and TRBJ2-1): KAGVTQTPRYLIKTRGQQVTLSCSPISGHRSVSWYQQTPGQGLQFLFEYFSETQRNKGNFPGRFSGRQFSNSRSEMNVSTLELGDSALYLCASSQTGPPYNEQFFGPGTRLTVL.

The V call is TRBV5-1, the J call TRBJ1-6; D remains ambiguous. V was clipped by 1 base and J by 2 bases, with 16 bases between them. This CDR3 is built from 18 residues. The germline V gene encodes CDR1 SGHRS and CDR2 YFSETQ. CDR3 region: CASSLYQASGPYNSPLHF. The DNA of the CDR3 is TGCGCCAGCAGCTTGTACCAGGCGTCTGGCCCCTATAATTCACCCCTCCACTTT.

This rearrangement joins TRBV30 to TRBJ2-6, with D possibly TRBD1 on 7 matching bases. Germline V gene data show CDR1 as GTSNPN and CDR2 as SVGIG (reference sequence). The V end lost 5 bases, the J end lost 0 bases, and 14 bases lay between the germline ends. The CDR3 runs to 16 residues. The CDR3 DNA follows: TGTGCCTGGCGGAGGGGGCTCGGCTCTGGGGCCAACGTCCTGACTTTC. Residues: CAWRRGLGSGANVLTF.

CDR3: CASSQESLSTGELFF. Here the CDR3 DNA reads TGCGCCAGCAGCCAAGAAAGCCTCTCCACCGGGGAGCTGTTTTTT. V usage is TRBV4-1 and J usage is TRBJ2-2; D unresolved. The germline V gene encodes CDR1 MGHRA and CDR2 YSYEKL. This CDR3 is built from 15 residues. The germline V and J ends were trimmed by 0 bases and 4 bases, with 9 bases remaining between them.

The V and J genes are TRBV11-1 and TRBJ1-1; 10 bases fit TRBD1. Germline CDR1 and CDR2: SGHAT and FQDESV (reference sequence). The CDR3 is 14 amino acids. The V and J ends lost 3 bases and 11 bases, in that order; junction bases with no gene match: 9. For the CDR3, the DNA is TGTGCCAGCAGCTTGATGGGACAGGGGAGTCCGGCTTTCTTT. It codes for CASSLMGQGSPAFF.

This clone was seen only once. This chain uses TRBV11-1 with TRBJ2-3; 8 bases agree with TRBD1. The V gene end was trimmed by 2 bases and the J gene end by 4 bases; junction bases not matched to a gene: 5. CDR1 SGHAT and CDR2 FQDESV come from the germline V gene (reference sequence). The CDR3 has 15 amino acids. The CDR3: CASSLNGQGADTQYF. The CDR3 bases are TGTGCCAGCAGCTTAAATGGACAGGGCGCAGATACGCAGTATTTT.

The genes are TRBV10-2 and TRBJ1-4; D uncertain. The CDR3 contains 15 residues. CDR1 is WSHSY, CDR2 SAAADI, per germline. Deletions cut 0 bases from V and 7 bases from J, with 12 bases between. This CDR3 reads CASSESGRSVEKLFF. DNA for the CDR3: TGCGCCAGCAGTGAGTCGGGCCGGTCGGTTGAAAAACTGTTTTTT.

The chain uses TRBV29-1 and TRBJ2-3; D is uncertain. The CDR3 extends over 14 amino acids. CDR1 is SQVTM, CDR2 ANQGSEA, per germline. V dropped 3 bases and J dropped 3 bases, with 13 bases sitting between them. CDR3 protein: CSVDKQILTDTQYF. As DNA, the CDR3 is TGCAGCGTTGATAAACAGATTCTTACAGATACGCAGTATTTT.

The chain carries TRBV27 and TRBJ2-7; 7 bases are shared with TRBD1. The V segment lost 5 bases and the J segment 0 bases; nucleotides outside the gene matches: 10. This CDR3 has 16 residues. The V gene's germline CDR1 is MNHEY and CDR2 SMNVEV (reference sequence). The CDR3 DNA sequence: TGTGCCAGCAGTCCCCTAGGACAGGCGCCCTCCTACGAGCAGTACTTC. It codes for CASSPLGQAPSYEQYF.

The chain uses TRBV6-5 and TRBJ2-1; 7 nucleotides line up with TRBD1. Germline values: CDR1 MNHEY, CDR2 SVGAGI. V lost 2 bases to trimming and J lost 7 bases; unmatched junction nucleotides: 8. The CDR3 is made up of 15 amino acids. The CDR3 region has the DNA TGTGCCAGCAGTTACCGAATTACAGGGGAAAATGAGCAGTTCTTC. Residues: CASSYRITGENEQFF.

The chain uses TRBV7-2 and TRBJ2-3, with 10 bases matching TRBD2. Germline values: CDR1 SGHTA, CDR2 FQGNSA. This CDR3 comprises 14 residues. After removal of 5 bases from V and 3 bases from J, the junction contained 2 bases not matched to a gene. The CDR3 nucleotides read TGTGCCAGCAGCACTAGCGGGGAAACAGATACGCAGTATTTT. It yields the protein CASSTSGETDTQYF.

The chain combines TRBV5-8 with TRBJ2-7; TRBD2 is a possible D gene (7 bases). The V gene lost 0 bases and the J gene lost 5 bases, with 15 bases spanning the gap. From germline, CDR1 is SGHTS and CDR2 YDEGEE. This CDR3 is built from 15 residues. CDR3 sequence (DNA): TGTGCCAGCAGCTTGGAGTCCGGGGGGCGGGACGAGCAGTACTTC. This gives the protein CASSLESGGRDEQYF. Using reference TRBV5-8 and TRBJ2-7 for the parts outside the CDR3, the full variable domain is EAGVTQSPTHLIKTRGQQATLRCSPISGHTSVYWYQQALGLGLQFLLWYDEGEERNRGNFPPRFSGRQFPNYSSELNVNALELEDSALYLCASSLESGGRDEQYFGPGTRLTVT.

The V and J genes are TRBV5-1 and TRBJ1-1; TRBD1 matches at 8 bases. Germline V lookup: CDR1 SGHRS, CDR2 YFSETQ. After removal of 4 bases from V and 3 bases from J, the junction contained 5 bases not matched to a gene. The CDR3 consists of 14 residues. The CDR3 region has the DNA TGCGCCAGCAGCCCACAGGGGGGAGACACTGAAGCTTTCTTT. This translates into CASSPQGGDTEAFF.

The rearrangement joins TRBV19 to TRBJ1-6; D is uncertain. CDR3 length equals 13 residues. Trimming removed 3 bases at V and 8 bases at J, with 8 bases between. Looked up from germline, CDR1 is LNHDA and CDR2 is SQIVND (reference sequence). CDR3 amino acids: CASSIYGDSPLHF. CDR3 sequence (DNA): TGTGCCAGTAGTATTTATGGAGATTCACCCCTCCACTTT. Supplemented by reference TRBV19 and TRBJ1-6, the full variable domain reads DGGITQSPKYLFRKEGQNVTLSCEQNLNHDAMYWYRQDPGQGLRLIYYSQIVNDFQKGDIAEGYSVSREKKESFPLTVTSAQKNPTAFYLCASSIYGDSPLHFGNGTRLTVT.

This chain joins TRBV6-5 and TRBJ2-3, with D maybe TRBD1 (5 bases). CDR1 and CDR2 from the germline V gene are MNHEY and SVGAGI. Between the trimmed V and J ends, which lost 7 bases and 4 bases, there was a span of 9 bases. There are 12 residues in the CDR3. The CDR3 protein is CASKGLPDTQYF. In DNA form, the CDR3 reads TGTGCCAGCAAGGGGTTGCCAGATACGCAGTATTTT.

The chain combines TRBV20-1 with TRBJ2-4; D remains unclear. CDR1 and CDR2 (germline): DFQATT, SNEGSKA (reference sequence). The V end was cut by 5 bases, the J end by 8 bases, with 10 bases between. The CDR3 runs to 11 residues. CDR3 region: CSAPELDIQYF. The DNA for the CDR3 is TGCAGTGCTCCTGAGCTGGACATTCAGTACTTC.

The chain combines TRBV11-2 with TRBJ1-3; D is unresolved. Germline assignment: CDR1 SGHAT and CDR2 FQNNGV. V was pared by 5 bases and J by 4 bases, with 9 bases between. The CDR3 totals 13 residues. The CDR3 nucleotides read TGTGCCAGCAGCCACTTACAGGGAAACACCATATATTTT. Encoded protein: CASSHLQGNTIYF. Together with reference TRBV11-2 and TRBJ1-3, the CDR3 gives the full variable domain: EAGVAQSPRYKIIEKRQSVAFWCNPISGHATLYWYQQILGQGPKLLIQFQNNGVVDDSQLPKDRFSAERLKGVDSTLKIQPAKLEDSAVYLCASSHLQGNTIYFGEGSWLTVV.

The chain recombines TRBV6-5 with TRBJ1-2; D might be TRBD1 (6 bases). V dropped 4 bases and J dropped 6 bases, with 15 bases sitting between them. This CDR3 region has 14 residues. Germline CDR1 is MNHEY and CDR2 is SVGAGI. CDR3 sequence: CASSSAGTRNGYTF. The CDR3 region has the DNA TGTGCCAGCAGTTCGGCAGGGACAAGGAATGGCTACACCTTC.

The chain employs TRBV6-5 and TRBJ1-2; D may be TRBD1 (5 bases). Germline V gene sequence: CDR1 MNHEY, CDR2 SVGAGI. V shed 6 bases and J shed 0 bases, with 11 bases lying between them. The CDR3 has 14 residues. CDR3 bases: TGTGCCAGCAGAAGAGGGACTACTAACTATGGCTACACCTTC. Protein: CASRRGTTNYGYTF.

The rearrangement uses TRBV6-5 and TRBJ2-7, with 7 nucleotides matching TRBD1. V shed 0 bases and J 0 bases; nucleotides not matched to a gene: 2. CDR1 MNHEY and CDR2 SVGAGI come from the germline V gene. The CDR3 sequence is 15 residues long. CDR3 amino acids: CASSYSAGGSYEQYF. The CDR3 DNA sequence: TGTGCCAGCAGTTACTCGGCAGGGGGCTCCTACGAGCAGTACTTC.

V and J are TRBV19 and TRBJ2-7, with a weak D call TRBD1 (6 bases). The ends were cut back, 1 base at V and 2 bases at J, with 15 bases in the middle. Germline V gene lookup returns CDR1 LNHDA and CDR2 SQIVND (reference sequence). The length of the CDR3 is 16 residues. The CDR3 DNA reads as TGTGCCAGTAGTATAGGGGCCATACAGGGACCCTACGAGCAGTACTTC. Protein product: CASSIGAIQGPYEQYF.

The chain joins TRBV4-1 to TRBJ1-5; tentative D call: TRBD1 (5 bases). V was shortened by 4 bases and J by 6 bases, with 19 bases between the two germline ends. CDR1 is MGHRA, CDR2 YSYEKL, per germline. This CDR3 region has 16 residues. The CDR3 DNA sequence: TGCGCCAGCAGCCGGGGCCGGGTGCCGGACGCTCAGCCCCAGCATTTT. Protein product: CASSRGRVPDAQPQHF.

This clone turned up a few times. The chain links TRBV21-1 to TRBJ1-2; the D segment call TRBD1 is taken from the table without a DNA check. TRBV21-1 is deemed a pseudogene. This CDR3 has 14 amino acids. The CDR3 DNA follows: TGTGCCAGCGTGCGGGACAGGCCTATCTATGGCTACACCTTC. Translated: CASVRDRPIYGYTF.

The J gene is TRBJ2-4, the V gene TRBV18, with 7 bases that match TRBD2. The CDR3 is 14 residues long. V lost 2 bases, J lost 3 bases, and 1 base stayed unmatched. From germline, CDR1 is KGHSH and CDR2 LQKENI. The CDR3 bases are TGTGCCAGCTCACCAACGGGAGGCAAAAACATTCAGTACTTC. Translating gives CASSPTGGKNIQYF. Full variable domain (remainder filled in from reference TRBV18 and TRBJ2-4): NAGVMQNPRHLVRRRGQEARLRCSPMKGHSHVYWYRQLPEEGLKFMVYLQKENIIDESGMPKERFSAEFPKEGPSILRIQQVVRGDSAAYFCASSPTGGKNIQYFGAGTRLSVL.

This chain joins TRBV30 and TRBJ1-1, with a weak D call TRBD1 (6 bases). The CDR3 is made up of 13 amino acids. Germline V gene data show CDR1 as GTSNPN and CDR2 as SVGIG (reference sequence). V was trimmed by 0 bases and J by 8 bases, leaving 13 bases between them. CDR3 amino acids: CAWSVQGVREAFF. CDR3 DNA: TGTGCCTGGAGTGTACAGGGAGTCAGGGAAGCTTTCTTT.

This clone showed up just once. CDR3 amino acids: CATSDLDLTGDGTQYF. In DNA, the CDR3 is TGTGCCACCAGTGACCTTGATTTGACAGGGGACGGGACCCAGTACTTC. The V call is TRBV24-1, the J call TRBJ2-5; 8 bases agree with TRBD1. J lost 7 bases, V lost 4 bases, and 13 bases had no gene match. The CDR3 loop spans 16 amino acids. Germline CDR1 and CDR2: KGHDR and SFDVKD.